This T cell receptor (beta chain) was identified during a study of shared clonotypes between healthy human individuals. Broader study findings: Having only a few donors restricted how much genetic and exposure-history diversity was captured. Naive subsets, compared against memory subsets, generally had larger estimated richness values.

Notes on this clone: Its antigen is still unknown.

The CDR3 length is 15 residues. The junction had 10 bases not matched to a gene; V was cut back by 2 bases and J by 5 bases. CDR1 is GTSNPN, CDR2 SVGIG, per germline (reference sequence). Genomic DNA of each subset was evenly split across several immunoSEQ plates. Here immunoSEQ multiplex PCR was the method, and the copy in TCRdb shows in-frame clones only, minus some. This table holds 2 million to 3 million clones, just over 90% found once. This sequence joins TRBV30 and TRBJ2-7, with 9 bases aligning to TRBD1. The source of this sequence is a young man in good health. Material: naive CD4+ T cells sorted from blood. As to subset: CD45RA+ positively selected. As DNA, the CDR3 is TGTGCCTGGAGTCGAACAGGGGGCCCCAGGGACGAGCAGTACTTC. Protein: CAWSRTGGPRDEQYF.